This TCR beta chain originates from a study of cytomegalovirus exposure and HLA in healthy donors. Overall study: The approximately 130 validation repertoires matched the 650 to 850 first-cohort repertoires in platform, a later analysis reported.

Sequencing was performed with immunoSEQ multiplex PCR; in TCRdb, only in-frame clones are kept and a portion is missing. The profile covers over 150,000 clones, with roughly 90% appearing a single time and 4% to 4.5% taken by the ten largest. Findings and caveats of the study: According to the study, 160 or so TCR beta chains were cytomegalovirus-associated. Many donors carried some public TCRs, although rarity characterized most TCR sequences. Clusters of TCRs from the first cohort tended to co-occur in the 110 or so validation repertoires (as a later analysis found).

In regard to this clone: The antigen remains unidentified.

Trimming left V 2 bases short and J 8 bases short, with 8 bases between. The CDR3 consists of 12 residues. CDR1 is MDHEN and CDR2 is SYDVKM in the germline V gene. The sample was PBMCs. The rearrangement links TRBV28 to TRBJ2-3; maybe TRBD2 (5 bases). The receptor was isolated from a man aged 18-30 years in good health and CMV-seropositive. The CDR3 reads CASSLVGSTQYF. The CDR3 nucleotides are TGTGCCAGCAGTTTAGTGGGGAGTACGCAGTATTTT.